The 22 T cell receptor beta chains presented below share a single source sample, sequenced in a study of T-cell memory formation after mild COVID-19. MiXCR, applied by TCRdb to the 5' RACE reads, yields one record per CDR3 protein. The sample gives about 130,000 distinct CDR3 sequences, 15% to 20% of which show up once; 5% to 5.5% is in the top ten. Sequenced sample: PBMCs or a T cell subset sorted from them (not recorded which). The receptors derive from a man aged 18 to 30 who had mild COVID-19 (a few samples of this study predate the infection). Cell type and time point are not known.

This clonotype was observed a few times. V usage is TRBV29-1 and J usage is TRBJ2-3; a possible D gene is TRBD2 (6 bases). Germline V gene lookup returns CDR1 SQVTM and CDR2 ANQGSEA. The CDR3 sequence is 13 residues long. Trimming left V 4 bases short and J 9 bases short, with 17 bases between. The CDR3: CSVGRGLGSTQYF. The CDR3 DNA reads as TGCAGCGTTGGGCGGGGCCTCGGGTCGACGCAGTATTTT.

The chain couples TRBV12-3 or TRBV12-4 to TRBJ1-1; the match to TRBD1 covers 8 bases. J gave up 6 bases and V 8 bases, and 11 bases lay outside the gene matches. CDR3 length: 14 amino acids. The CDR3 loop reads CASSRDRRRAEAFF. The CDR3 bases are TGTGCCAGCTCCCGGGACAGGCGGCGCGCTGAAGCTTTCTTT.

V and J are TRBV7-8 and TRBJ2-3; 10 bases fit TRBD2. V lost 5 bases and J lost 2; bases outside the gene matches: 10. Per the germline V gene, CDR1 is SGHVS and CDR2 is FQNEAQ. This CDR3 contains 17 residues. CDR3 sequence (DNA): TGTGCCAGCAGCAGGAGGGTAGCGGGGGGCATCACAGATACGCAGTATTTT. The encoded protein is CASSRRVAGGITDTQYF.

The V gene is TRBV5-1, the J gene TRBJ2-5; tentative D call: TRBD2 (5 bases). The CDR3 is 15 amino acids. V lost 0 bases to trimming and J lost 4 bases, with 13 bases between them. Germline CDR1 reads SGHRS; CDR2 reads YFSETQ. Here the CDR3 reads CASSLALGEGETQYF. CDR3 DNA sequence: TGCGCCAGCAGCTTGGCACTGGGCGAGGGAGAGACCCAGTACTTC.

This clonotype was seen more than once but under ten times. V and J are TRBV20-1 and TRBJ1-1; maybe TRBD1 (6 bases). The CDR3 totals 14 residues. CDR1 and CDR2 (germline): DFQATT, SNEGSKA (reference sequence). V was trimmed by 5 bases and J by 2 bases, leaving 15 bases between them. CDR3 sequence reads: CSAFRPGANTEAFF. The DNA for the CDR3 is TGCAGTGCTTTCCGTCCAGGGGCAAACACTGAAGCTTTCTTT.

In this sample, this clonotype turned up a few times. At one end the junction does not follow the germline gene, possibly because of a read error. This chain connects TRBV5-1 to TRBJ1-2; TRBD1 is a possible D gene (5 bases). The CDR3 covers 14 residues. Germline CDR1 is SGHRS and CDR2 is YFSETQ. The CDR3 is CASNPNGQGGGYTF. CDR3 nucleotides: TGCGCCAGCAACCCGAACGGGCAGGGAGGAGGCTATACCTTC.

The chain recombines TRBV2 with TRBJ2-2, with D possibly matching TRBD1 (5 bases). Trimming left V 8 bases short and J 4 bases short, with 17 bases between. This CDR3 has 15 residues. From germline, CDR1 is SNHLY and CDR2 FYNNEI. CDR3 region: CASRYVGAGTGELFF. DNA for the CDR3: TGTGCCAGCCGATACGTAGGGGCTGGCACCGGGGAGCTGTTTTTT.

The chain carries TRBV25-1 and TRBJ2-3; D not resolved. CDR1 is MGHDK, CDR2 SYGVNS, per germline. The CDR3 sequence is 16 residues long. Trimming cost V 1 base and J 2 bases, with 13 bases left between them. The CDR3 DNA reads TGTGCCAGCAGTGAATTCGGCACTGACATCACAGATACGCAGTATTTT. It specifies CASSEFGTDITDTQYF.

This clonotype was picked up a small number of times. The chain is built from TRBV4-3 and TRBJ2-7; 8 bases line up with TRBD2. V trimming: 1 base; J trimming: 0 bases; junction bases outside the gene matches: 8. Germline lookup yields CDR1 LGHNA and CDR2 YSLEER. The CDR3 is 17 amino acids. The CDR3, as DNA: TGCGCCAGCAGCCAAGGTGGACTAGCCGACAGCTCCTACGAGCAGTACGTC. Amino acids: CASSQGGLADSSYEQYV.

This chain links TRBV5-4 with TRBJ1-1; the match to TRBD1 covers 10 bases. Germline V CDR1 and CDR2: SGHNT, YYREEE (reference sequence). J lost 11 bases, V lost 2 bases, and 9 bases had no gene match. The CDR3 is 14 residues long. The CDR3 loop is CASSFRDRGDRAFF. The CDR3, as DNA: TGTGCCAGCAGCTTCCGGGACAGGGGTGATCGCGCTTTCTTT.

The V and J genes are TRBV7-2 and TRBJ2-5; D perhaps matches TRBD2 (5 bases). With 0 bases removed from V and 6 bases from J, the gap between germline ends came to 14 bases. This CDR3 region has 15 residues. CDR1 is SGHTA, CDR2 FQGNSA, per germline. CDR3: CASSLAGVSMQTQYF. The CDR3 DNA follows: TGTGCCAGCAGCTTAGCCGGGGTATCTATGCAGACCCAGTACTTC.

This clonotype was observed a few times. This CDR3 reads CASSPVETARSTDTQYF. CDR3 nucleotide sequence: TGTGCCAGCTCACCAGTTGAGACGGCCCGCTCCACAGATACGCAGTATTTT. The chain employs TRBV18 and TRBJ2-3; D call uncertain. From germline, CDR1 is KGHSH and CDR2 LQKENI. Deletions cut 2 bases from V and 2 bases from J, with 17 bases between. The CDR3 spans 17 residues.

This clonotype was counted many times. This chain uses TRBV9 with TRBJ2-3; D could derive from TRBD1 or TRBD2 (6 bases each). In germline, CDR1 is SGDLS, CDR2 YYNGEE. CDR3 length: 16 amino acids. Trimming cost V 1 base and J 4 bases, with 16 bases left between them. The CDR3 region is CASSVFPGEVADTQYF. The CDR3 DNA reads as TGTGCCAGCAGCGTATTCCCAGGGGAGGTTGCAGATACGCAGTATTTT.

V is TRBV12-5 and J is TRBJ2-3; no clear D. V shed 4 bases and J shed 2 bases, with 7 bases lying between them. The CDR3 is 13 amino acids. Per the germline V gene, CDR1 is LGHNT and CDR2 is FRNRAP. The CDR3 DNA is TGTGCTAGTGGTTCCCTCTACACAGATACGCAGTATTTT. It codes for CASGSLYTDTQYF.

This clonotype was observed a few times. The chain uses TRBV6-6 and TRBJ1-5; D not certain. Germline V lookup: CDR1 MNHNY, CDR2 SVGAGI (reference sequence). The length of the CDR3 is 12 residues. With 4 bases removed from V and 6 bases from J, the gap between germline ends came to 7 bases. The CDR3 bases are TGTGCCAGCAGTTTGGACCGTCAGCCCCAGCATTTT. Translation gives CASSLDRQPQHF.

The chain uses TRBV20-1 and TRBJ2-7; a weak D match, TRBD1 (7 bases). The CDR3 is 13 amino acids. Between the trimmed V and J ends, which lost 3 bases and 2 bases, there was a span of 11 bases. Germline CDR1 DFQATT, CDR2 SNEGSKA (reference sequence). CDR3 loop: CSARRDSTYEQYF. CDR3 sequence (DNA): TGCAGTGCTAGGCGGGACAGCACCTACGAGCAGTACTTC.

The rearrangement joins TRBV11-2 to TRBJ1-1; TRBD1 matches 7 bases. Germline assignment: CDR1 SGHAT and CDR2 FQNNGV. With 6 bases clipped from V and 2 bases from J, the junction kept 6 bases outside the gene matches. CDR3 length: 14 residues. CDR3 DNA: TGTGCCAGCAGTTACAGGGGTGGAAACACTGAAGCTTTCTTT. This gives the protein CASSYRGGNTEAFF.

V is TRBV5-1 and J is TRBJ1-1; 9 nucleotides match TRBD1. The trim removed 0 bases at V and 5 bases at J, leaving 8 bases unmatched. The germline V gene encodes CDR1 SGHRS and CDR2 YFSETQ. The CDR3 length is 16 residues. DNA of the CDR3: TGCGCCAGCAGCTTGGGCCGTCCCGACAGGGGGACTGAAGCTTTCTTT. It translates to CASSLGRPDRGTEAFF.

The table lists this clonotype with a few counts. One junction end disagrees with the germline gene, perhaps due to a read error. The J gene is TRBJ2-2, the V gene TRBV7-7; D is uncertain. This CDR3 is 17 amino acids long. CDR1 and CDR2 (germline): SSHAT, FNYEAQ (reference sequence). The CDR3 DNA reads TGTGCTAGCAGCTTGGGCCAAAACCAACGGAACACCGGGGAGCTGTTTTTT. Protein sequence: CASSLGQNQRNTGELFF.

This clonotype was counted many times. The chain is built from TRBV7-7 and TRBJ2-7, with a tentative D call TRBD1 (5 bases). V shed 2 bases and J shed 4 bases, with 9 bases lying between them. The germline CDR1 and CDR2 sequences are SSHAT and FNYEAQ (reference sequence). The CDR3 is 13 residues long. Here the CDR3 DNA reads TGTGCCAGCAGCTTACAGGCAGGGTACGAGCAGTACTTC. Protein product: CASSLQAGYEQYF.

This clonotype was detected a few times. The gene calls are TRBV15 and TRBJ2-3, with D perhaps given as TRBD1 or TRBD2 (5 bases each). Germline assignment: CDR1 LNHNV and CDR2 YYDKDF (reference sequence). The CDR3 is 16 amino acids. The germline V and J ends were trimmed by 1 base and 0 bases, with 11 bases remaining between them. The CDR3 here is CATSRVEGYSTDTQYF. The DNA of the CDR3 is TGTGCCACCAGCAGAGTTGAGGGGTATAGCACAGATACGCAGTATTTT. Supplemented by reference TRBV15 and TRBJ2-3, the full variable domain reads DAMVIQNPRYQVTQFGKPVTLSCSQTLNHNVMYWYQQKSSQAPKLLFHYYDKDFNNEADTPDNFQSRRPNTSFCFLDIRSPGLGDTAMYLCATSRVEGYSTDTQYFGPGTRLTVL.

The chain carries TRBV4-1 and TRBJ2-6; D is tentatively TRBD1 or TRBD2 (5 bases each). Germline CDR1 is MGHRA and CDR2 is YSYEKL. CDR3 size: 18 residues. Deletions cut 4 bases from V and 0 bases from J, with 16 bases between. CDR3 coding DNA: TGCGCCAGCAGCCGGAAGCCGGGACGGGTCTCTGGGGCCAACGTCCTGACTTTC. This gives the protein CASSRKPGRVSGANVLTF.